This entry lists 21 T cell receptor beta chains sequenced from one sample in a study of shared clonotypes between healthy human individuals. Clones were sequenced by immunoSEQ multiplex PCR, and TCRdb holds only the in-frame ones, with some missing. The profile covers around 1 million clones, with over 75% appearing a single time and around 1.4% taken by the ten largest. Source material: memory CD4+ T cells sorted from blood. The subset is: CD45RA-negative fraction. The receptors were gathered from a man aged 18 to 29 in good health.

In its sample, this clone was seen once. V and J are TRBV18 and TRBJ1-3; D might be TRBD1 (5 bases). The ends were cut back, 6 bases at V and 0 bases at J, with 15 bases in the middle. Germline V gene data show CDR1 as KGHSH and CDR2 as LQKENI. The CDR3 length is 16 residues. This CDR3 is CASSETGTISGNTIYF. The CDR3 region has the DNA TGTGCCAGCTCCGAAACCGGGACCATCTCTGGAAACACCATATATTTT.

This clone was seen a handful of times. V is TRBV4-2 and J is TRBJ2-5, with 12 bases aligning to TRBD1. This CDR3 is 16 amino acids long. Trimming removed 0 bases from V and 6 bases from J; junction bases left unmatched: 5. Germline V gives CDR1 LGHNA, CDR2 YNFKEQ. The DNA for the CDR3 is TGTGCCAGCAGCCAAGAAGGGACAGGGGGCGGGAAGACCCAGTACTTC. This codes for CASSQEGTGGGKTQYF.

A note on this clone: Other DNA variants within this sample encode the same CDR3. The chain links TRBV6-5 to TRBJ1-5; D might be TRBD1 (5 bases). The CDR3 consists of 15 residues. V was trimmed by 6 bases and J by 0 bases, leaving 12 bases between them. Germline V gives CDR1 MNHEY, CDR2 SVGAGI. The CDR3 is CASSPGGYSNQPQHF. In DNA form, the CDR3 reads TGTGCCAGCAGCCCTGGGGGGTATAGCAATCAGCCCCAGCATTTT.

The sample holds one count of this clone. The rearrangement joins TRBV5-1 to TRBJ2-3; either TRBD1 or TRBD2 may supply D (5 bases each). In germline, CDR1 is SGHRS, CDR2 YFSETQ. V lost 0 bases to trimming and J lost 7 bases, with 12 bases between them. CDR3 length: 14 residues. CDR3 region: CASSLGDHANTQYF. CDR3 nucleotides: TGCGCCAGCAGCTTGGGGGACCACGCCAATACGCAGTATTTT.

The chain links TRBV7-9 to TRBJ2-1, with 7 bases identical to TRBD1. CDR1 is SEHNR and CDR2 is FQNEAQ in the germline V gene (reference sequence). With V trimmed by 1 base and J by 8 bases, 11 bases remained unmatched. The CDR3 length is 16 residues. The CDR3 sequence is CASSLEGGGWGDEQFF. DNA for the CDR3: TGTGCCAGCAGCTTAGAAGGGGGCGGTTGGGGCGATGAGCAGTTCTTC. The full variable domain, with the rest looked up from reference TRBV7-9 and TRBJ2-1, is DTGVSQNPRHKITKRGQNVTFRCDPISEHNRLYWYRQTLGQGPEFLTYFQNEAQLEKSRLLSDRFSAERPKGSFSTLEIQRTEQGDSAMYLCASSLEGGGWGDEQFFGPGTRLTVL.

This chain connects TRBV6-1 to TRBJ1-5; D is unresolved. Germline values: CDR1 MNHNS, CDR2 SASEGT. The V gene lost 1 base and the J gene lost 5 bases, with 9 bases spanning the gap. The CDR3 totals 14 residues. The chain's CDR3 is CASSEVGGDQPQHF. In nucleotides, the CDR3 is TGTGCCAGCAGTGAAGTCGGTGGGGATCAGCCCCAGCATTTT.

V and J are TRBV18 and TRBJ2-1, with TRBD2 identical over 7 bases. Germline assignment: CDR1 KGHSH and CDR2 LQKENI. The CDR3 spans 16 residues. Losses at the gene ends were 2 bases for V and 2 bases for J; bases not matched to a gene: 6. CDR3 in amino acids: CASSPDGTKAYNEQFF. CDR3 nucleotide sequence: TGTGCCAGCTCACCAGACGGGACTAAAGCCTACAATGAGCAGTTCTTC. Combining the CDR3 with reference TRBV18 and TRBJ2-1 gives the whole variable domain NAGVMQNPRHLVRRRGQEARLRCSPMKGHSHVYWYRQLPEEGLKFMVYLQKENIIDESGMPKERFSAEFPKEGPSILRIQQVVRGDSAAYFCASSPDGTKAYNEQFFGPGTRLTVL.

This clone was recorded at least ten times. Here the CDR3 reads CASSLVGANVLTF. CDR3 DNA: TGTGCCAGCAGCTTGGTGGGGGCCAACGTCCTGACTTTC. This rearrangement joins TRBV5-5 to TRBJ2-6, with unresolved D. Germline assignment: CDR1 SGHKS and CDR2 YYEKEE (reference sequence). CDR3 size: 13 residues. V was pared by 0 bases and J by 4 bases, with 2 bases between.

This clone was counted once. J is TRBJ2-3 and V is TRBV9; no firm D call. In germline, CDR1 is SGDLS, CDR2 YYNGEE. The ends were cut back, 0 bases at V and 2 bases at J, with 7 bases in the middle. The CDR3 runs to 14 residues. The CDR3: CASSVGYLTDTQYF. The DNA of the CDR3 is TGTGCCAGCAGCGTAGGCTACCTCACAGATACGCAGTATTTT. Based on the CDR3 plus reference TRBV9 and TRBJ2-3, the full variable domain is DSGVTQTPKHLITATGQRVTLRCSPRSGDLSVYWYQQSLDQGLQFLIQYYNGEERAKGNILERFSAQQFPDLHSELNLSSLELGDSALYFCASSVGYLTDTQYFGPGTRLTVL.

The J gene is TRBJ2-7, the V gene TRBV9, with a tentative D call TRBD2 (6 bases). V was clipped by 5 bases and J by 0 bases, with 18 bases between them. The CDR3 runs to 16 residues. Germline CDR1 SGDLS, CDR2 YYNGEE. The CDR3 coding sequence is TGTGCCAGCAGTGCATATAGCGGTTCTGGCTCCTACGAGCAGTACTTC. Translating gives CASSAYSGSGSYEQYF.

This clone has just one count. The chain is built from TRBV5-1 and TRBJ1-2, with a weak D call TRBD1 (5 bases). V lost 4 bases and J lost 4, with 26 bases in between. The CDR3 runs 18 residues. Looked up from germline, CDR1 is SGHRS and CDR2 is YFSETQ. The CDR3 here is CASSLGAQVYESGYGYTF. The CDR3 bases are TGCGCCAGCAGCCTAGGGGCGCAGGTCTACGAGTCGGGCTATGGCTACACCTTC.

This clone appeared once. The identical CDR3 is also encoded by other nucleotide sequences in the sample. The chain employs TRBV28 and TRBJ1-5; 8 bases fit TRBD1. The CDR3 length is 15 residues. After removal of 3 bases from V and 7 bases from J, the junction contained 8 bases not matched to a gene. Per the germline V gene, CDR1 is MDHEN and CDR2 is SYDVKM. This CDR3 reads CASSFHGQGGQPQHF. Written as DNA, the CDR3 is TGTGCCAGCAGTTTCCATGGACAGGGAGGCCAGCCCCAGCATTTT. The full variable domain, its missing parts supplied by reference TRBV28 and TRBJ1-5, is DVKVTQSSRYLVKRTGEKVFLECVQDMDHENMFWYRQDPGLGLRLIYFSYDVKMKEKGDIPEGYSVSREKKERFSLILESASTNQTSMYLCASSFHGQGGQPQHFGDGTRLSIL.

The chain couples TRBV9 to TRBJ1-2; D might be TRBD1 (5 bases). Germline assignment: CDR1 SGDLS and CDR2 YYNGEE. Trimming pared 3 bases from V and 0 bases from J, leaving 12 bases between. This CDR3 region has 15 residues. The CDR3 loop is CASSGGNRPNYGYTF. The CDR3 nucleotides are TGTGCCAGCAGCGGGGGGAACAGACCTAACTATGGCTACACCTTC. The whole variable domain, remainder taken from reference TRBV9 and TRBJ1-2, is DSGVTQTPKHLITATGQRVTLRCSPRSGDLSVYWYQQSLDQGLQFLIQYYNGEERAKGNILERFSAQQFPDLHSELNLSSLELGDSALYFCASSGGNRPNYGYTFGSGTRLTVV.

The rearrangement uses TRBV19 and TRBJ2-7; D is perhaps TRBD2 (5 bases). V lost 3 bases and J lost 0, with 9 bases in between. Per germline, CDR1 LNHDA and CDR2 SQIVND (reference sequence). The CDR3 has 14 residues. This CDR3 reads CASSIDGGSYEQYF. For the CDR3, the DNA is TGTGCCAGTAGTATTGACGGAGGCTCCTACGAGCAGTACTTC. Full variable domain (remainder filled in from reference TRBV19 and TRBJ2-7): DGGITQSPKYLFRKEGQNVTLSCEQNLNHDAMYWYRQDPGQGLRLIYYSQIVNDFQKGDIAEGYSVSREKKESFPLTVTSAQKNPTAFYLCASSIDGGSYEQYFGPGTRLTVT.

V gene TRBV15 combines with J gene TRBJ2-4, with a weak D call TRBD1 (7 bases). The CDR3 is made up of 15 amino acids. CDR1 and CDR2 from the germline V gene are LNHNV and YYDKDF (reference sequence). The V and J ends lost 5 bases and 9 bases respectively, with 20 bases between them. The DNA of the CDR3 is TGTGCCACCAGCCCGGGACTGGCCCAGGGGGGCATTCAGTACTTC. Its translation: CATSPGLAQGGIQYF.

This chain links TRBV2 with TRBJ1-5; the match to TRBD1 covers 10 bases. V gave up 7 bases and J gave up 7 bases; unmatched junction bases: 7. Germline lookup yields CDR1 SNHLY and CDR2 FYNNEI. This CDR3 is built from 14 residues. CDR3 in amino acids: CASNPGTGDQPQHF. CDR3 bases: TGTGCCAGCAATCCGGGGACAGGGGACCAGCCCCAGCATTTT.

The chain joins TRBV9 to TRBJ1-1; D remains unclear. The germline V gene has CDR1 SGDLS and CDR2 YYNGEE. The CDR3 length is 14 residues. V was pared by 0 bases and J by 2 bases, with 8 bases between. In nucleotides, the CDR3 is TGTGCCAGCAGCGTAGCTCCCAGTAACACTGAAGCTTTCTTT. Translating it yields CASSVAPSNTEAFF.

For the CDR3, the DNA is TGTGCCAGCAGCTTAGAGCCCACTAGCGGGGGCAGGGGTACGCAGTATTTT. It codes for CASSLEPTSGGRGTQYF. The J gene is TRBJ2-3, the V gene TRBV7-2; TRBD2 matches 11 bases. This CDR3 contains 17 residues. The germline V gene encodes CDR1 SGHTA and CDR2 FQGNSA. V shed 1 base and J 8 bases; nucleotides not matched to a gene: 11.

The V call is TRBV19, the J call TRBJ1-2; tentatively, D is TRBD1 (6 bases). The CDR3 length is 15 residues. CDR1 and CDR2 from the germline V gene are LNHDA and SQIVND (reference sequence). Trimming took 6 bases from V and 4 from J, leaving 18 bases between them. CDR3 DNA sequence: TGTGCCAGTAGGAGAGGGGGTTCTGCTGGCTATGGCTACACCTTC. It codes for CASRRGGSAGYGYTF. The full variable domain, completed using reference TRBV19 and TRBJ1-2, is DGGITQSPKYLFRKEGQNVTLSCEQNLNHDAMYWYRQDPGQGLRLIYYSQIVNDFQKGDIAEGYSVSREKKESFPLTVTSAQKNPTAFYLCASRRGGSAGYGYTFGSGTRLTVV.

In DNA, the CDR3 is TGTGCCAGCTCACCCGAGATCCGACAGGCCGCTAGAGTCTACGAGCAGTACTTC. Encoded protein: CASSPEIRQAARVYEQYF. This chain connects TRBV18 to TRBJ2-7; the D gene is possibly TRBD1 (6 bases). Trimming cost V 3 bases and J 3 bases, with 24 bases left between them. Germline CDR1 KGHSH, CDR2 LQKENI. The CDR3 has 18 residues.

The genes are TRBV2 and TRBJ2-3; D may be TRBD2 (6 bases). V was pared by 6 bases and J by 6 bases, with 10 bases between. The CDR3 loop spans 12 amino acids. Germline CDR1 is SNHLY and CDR2 is FYNNEI. The CDR3 DNA reads TGTGCCAGCAGGACTAGTTCGGATACGCAGTATTTT. This gives the protein CASRTSSDTQYF.